Following are 18 T cell receptor beta chains from one sample sequenced in a study of early T cells in non-severe SARS-CoV-2 infection. Each CDR3 protein gets one entry after TCRdb re-called the 5' RACE reads with MiXCR. The sample consists of about 80,000 distinct CDR3 sequences, 14% of them appearing once. Sequences were obtained from whole blood. Receptors originate from an adult who was a healthcare worker with PCR-confirmed SARS-CoV-2 infection or an uninfected control (not recorded which).

This clonotype was seen at least ten times. The CDR3 loop reads CASSYAYEQFF. The CDR3, as DNA: TGTGCCAGCAGTTACGCGTATGAGCAGTTCTTC. The gene calls are TRBV6-2 or TRBV6-3 and TRBJ2-1; D unresolved. The CDR3 length is 11 residues. Germline V gene data show CDR1 as MNHEY and CDR2 as SVGEGT. Trimming cost V 2 bases and J 8 bases, with 4 bases left between them.

The rearrangement uses TRBV7-9 and TRBJ2-2; perhaps TRBD2 as D (7 bases). V was cut by 5 bases and J by 2 bases, with 15 bases left in between. CDR3 size: 16 residues. The germline gives CDR1 SEHNR, CDR2 FQNEAQ (reference sequence). The CDR3 loop reads CASSHGGAGNTGELFF. CDR3 DNA sequence: TGTGCCAGCAGCCATGGGGGGGCCGGAAACACCGGGGAGCTGTTTTTT.

This chain joins TRBV3-1 and TRBJ2-3; 8 positions match TRBD2. The CDR3 extends over 15 amino acids. Germline-derived CDR1 and CDR2 are LGHDT and YNNKEL (reference sequence). V lost 3 bases to trimming and J lost 4 bases; unmatched junction nucleotides: 6. CDR3 in amino acids: CASSHPGGAADTQYF. The DNA for the CDR3 is TGTGCCAGCAGCCATCCCGGGGGGGCTGCAGATACGCAGTATTTT.

CDR3: CASRSSGQFSDIQYF. CDR3 in DNA: TGTGCCAGCAGGAGTAGTGGACAGTTTAGCGACATTCAGTACTTC. The rearrangement links TRBV6-6 to TRBJ2-4, with TRBD1 as a possible D gene (6 bases). Trimming shortened V by 6 bases and J by 8 bases, and 20 bases separated the two germline ends. There are 15 residues in the CDR3. The germline V gene has CDR1 MNHNY and CDR2 SVGAGI (reference sequence).

The chain links TRBV5-5 to TRBJ2-1; 8 bases line up with TRBD1. CDR1 SGHKS and CDR2 YYEKEE come from the germline V gene (reference sequence). The CDR3 is 15 amino acids. J lost 3 bases, V lost 5 bases, and 7 bases had no gene match. The CDR3 DNA sequence: TGTGCCAGCAGTCTTGGGGACAGGAGCTACAATGAGCAGTTCTTC. Its translation is CASSLGDRSYNEQFF. Full variable domain (rest looked up from reference TRBV5-5 and TRBJ2-1): DAGVTQSPTHLIKTRGQQVTLRCSPISGHKSVSWYQQVLGQGPQFIFQYYEKEERGRGNFPDRFSARQFPNYSSELNVNALLLGDSALYLCASSLGDRSYNEQFFGPGTRLTVL.

The chain uses TRBV5-6 and TRBJ1-4; the D is unclear. The CDR3 totals 16 residues. Between the trimmed V and J ends, which lost 5 bases and 2 bases, there was a span of 16 bases. Germline V lookup: CDR1 SGHDT, CDR2 YYEEEE. The CDR3 DNA reads as TGTGCCAGCAGTTTGAGATTGGGATCCACTAATGAAAAACTGTTTTTT. Protein: CASSLRLGSTNEKLFF.

This clonotype was recorded at least ten times. The rearrangement links TRBV3-1 to TRBJ2-1; D gene uncertain. The germline V and J ends were trimmed by 3 bases and 6 bases, with 6 bases remaining between them. CDR3 length: 12 amino acids. Looked up from germline, CDR1 is LGHDT and CDR2 is YNNKEL (reference sequence). In DNA form, the CDR3 reads TGTGCCAGCAGCCATACCGGCAATGAGCAGTTCTTC. It yields the protein CASSHTGNEQFF.

This clonotype has just a few counts. The chain uses TRBV29-1 and TRBJ2-7; 8 bases map to TRBD2. This CDR3 has 12 residues. Germline loops: CDR1 SQVTM, CDR2 ANQGSEA. The V gene end was trimmed by 4 bases and the J gene end by 6 bases; junction bases not matched to a gene: 5. The DNA for the CDR3 is TGCAGCGTTGGAGTACGGGGGGGCGAGCAGTACTTC. This gives the protein CSVGVRGGEQYF.

In its sample, this clonotype was seen a few times. V and J are TRBV6-5 and TRBJ1-4; 8 nucleotides agree with TRBD1. This CDR3 is 17 amino acids long. V dropped 4 bases and J dropped 4; count of bases not matched to a gene: 11. In germline, CDR1 is MNHEY, CDR2 SVGAGI. The CDR3 DNA follows: TGTGCCAGCAGTTCCATCGGGACAGGCGCCTATAATGAAAAACTGTTTTTT. This encodes CASSSIGTGAYNEKLFF.

This clonotype occurred a few times. This sequence joins TRBV7-2 and TRBJ1-1, with 7 nucleotides matching TRBD1. Germline V CDR1 and CDR2: SGHTA, FQGNSA. The CDR3 loop spans 13 amino acids. V was pared by 4 bases and J by 5 bases, with 4 bases of the junction left unmatched. CDR3 nucleotides: TGTGCCAGCAGCTCGGACAGGAGGACTGAAGCTTTCTTT. It translates to CASSSDRRTEAFF.

This clonotype was detected only a few times. The J gene is TRBJ2-3, the V gene TRBV20-1; no clear D gene. Trimming removed 0 bases from V and 6 bases from J, with 7 bases in between. CDR1 and CDR2 from the germline V gene are DFQATT and SNEGSKA (reference sequence). There are 12 residues in the CDR3. DNA for the CDR3: TGCAGTGCTAGAGATAACCCGGATACGCAGTATTTT. It specifies CSARDNPDTQYF.

Many counts were recorded for this clonotype. The rearrangement links TRBV28 to TRBJ1-2; TRBD1 aligns across 9 bases. The CDR3 is made up of 16 amino acids. V lost 5 bases, J lost 4 bases, and 11 bases stayed unmatched. The germline gives CDR1 MDHEN, CDR2 SYDVKM. This chain's CDR3 is CASSQITGGSVYGYTF. For the CDR3, the DNA is TGTGCCAGCAGTCAAATCACAGGGGGCAGTGTCTATGGCTACACCTTC.

This clonotype was picked up a small number of times. V gene TRBV6-1 combines with J gene TRBJ2-2; 10 nucleotides match TRBD2. The CDR3 loop spans 15 amino acids. CDR1 is MNHNS, CDR2 SASEGT, per germline. V lost 6 bases to trimming and J lost 6 bases; unmatched junction nucleotides: 7. For the CDR3, the DNA is TGTGCCAGCAGATCTAGCGGGGGAAGCGCCGGGGAGCTGTTTTTT. Residues: CASRSSGGSAGELFF.

This clonotype was picked up a small number of times. This chain uses TRBV18 with TRBJ2-1; D is tentatively TRBD1 or TRBD2 (5 bases each). Germline-derived CDR1 and CDR2 are KGHSH and LQKENI. This CDR3 has 13 residues. V lost 0 bases and J 9 bases, leaving 9 bases between the germline ends. For the CDR3, the DNA is TGTGCCAGCTCACCACCGGGACCCGGTGAGCAGTTCTTC. This sequence encodes CASSPPGPGEQFF.

The chain couples TRBV11-2 to TRBJ2-2; the match to TRBD2 covers 8 bases. V dropped 5 bases and J dropped 7; count of bases not matched to a gene: 15. This CDR3 contains 17 residues. Germline V gives CDR1 SGHAT, CDR2 FQNNGV. The CDR3 protein is CASSPLRSGGHRGELFF. Written as DNA, the CDR3 is TGTGCCAGCAGCCCCCTCCGGAGCGGGGGCCACCGCGGGGAGCTGTTTTTT.

For this clonotype: A clone one base away is much larger, so this may be a read error. The CDR3 end shows no conserved phenylalanine or tryptophan, and so a read error is likely. This chain joins TRBV29-1 and TRBJ2-1, with 7 positions matching TRBD2. CDR1 is SQVTM, CDR2 ANQGSEA, per germline. The V gene end was trimmed by 4 bases and the J gene end by 7 bases; junction bases not matched to a gene: 7. This CDR3 has 13 amino acids. In DNA form, the CDR3 reads TGCAGCGTTGCCCGGACTAGGAATAATGAGCAGTTCATC. Residues: CSVARTRNNEQFI.

The V call is TRBV18, the J call TRBJ2-5; 9 bases are a match to TRBD1. Germline V gives CDR1 KGHSH, CDR2 LQKENI. This CDR3 is 14 amino acids long. With 10 bases clipped from V and 5 bases from J, the junction kept 11 bases outside the gene matches. CDR3 nucleotide sequence: TGTGCCAACGCCAAACAGGGGGCGGATGAGACCCAGTACTTC. Protein: CANAKQGADETQYF.

This clonotype was counted between two and nine times. The chain links TRBV29-1 to TRBJ2-7, with D possibly called TRBD1 or TRBD2 (6 bases each). Per the germline V gene, CDR1 is SQVTM and CDR2 is ANQGSEA. The CDR3 extends over 13 amino acids. V was pared by 6 bases and J by 0 bases, with 12 bases between. The CDR3 sequence: CSVGGGNSYEQYF. In DNA, the CDR3 is TGCAGCGTAGGAGGGGGGAACTCCTACGAGCAGTACTTC.